This TCR beta chain comes out of a study of blood T cell dynamics during melanoma immunotherapy. The assay was immunoSEQ multiplex PCR, and TCRdb's table has in-frame clones only and misses some. The sample contains 9,500 to 10,000 clones, 70% to 90% of which appear only once. Trimming took off 0 bases at V and 6 bases at J, with 9 bases between the two ends. CDR1 and CDR2 (germline): SGDLS, YYNGEE. The CDR3 covers 14 residues. The time point: pre-treatment baseline. The sequencing here drew on blood, taken from a patient treated with checkpoint blockade. The chain is built from TRBV9 and TRBJ2-2, with D perhaps TRBD2 (6 bases). The TCR sequence derives from a human donor with melanoma. For the CDR3, the DNA is TGTGCCAGCAGCGTAGGGGCGGGGTCCGGGGAGCTGTTTTTT. Translating it yields CASSVGAGSGELFF.